These T cell receptor beta chains were read from a single sample in a study of blood T cell repertoires in COVID-19. Produced via immunoSEQ multiplex PCR; TCRdb's table is partial and in-frame only. The sample has 240,000 or so clones, roughly 86% seen once; the top ten hold roughly 0.8%. The sequenced sample was peripheral blood. Every receptor here comes from a young woman with acute or convalescent COVID-19. Both conserved end residues are part of each CDR3.

>TRBJ1-3|TRBV30
CGREAPSGNTIYF
>TRBJ1-4|TRBV5-1
CASSFLGATNEKLFF
>TRBJ1-2|TRBV11-2
CASSPGWTGDYGYTF
>TRBJ2-7|TRBV10-3
CAISPIRDSYEQYF
>TRBJ1-2|TRBV12-3/TRBV12-4
CASSGGEGYTF
>TRBJ1-1|TRBV2
CASRIQGEAFF
>TRBJ2-3|TRBV7-2
CASSPVDTQYF
>TRBJ2-1|TRBV11-2
CASSSPGGRGNEQFF
>TRBJ2-3|TRBV6-8
CASQGLAGLSDTQYF
>TRBJ2-3|TRBV5-4
CASSPGQGRDTQYF
>TRBJ2-4|TRBV5-1
CASSLAGTSGHPQYF
>TRBJ2-5|TRBV5-6
CASSRDRGGETQYF
>TRBJ2-3|TRBV4-3
CASSQDRLAGGSDTQYF
>TRBJ1-6|TRBV7-8
CASSQLTGLSSPLHF
>TRBJ1-5|TRBV30
CAWSTLDGNQPQHF
>TRBJ2-5|TRBV11-3
CASSSIRGETQYF
>TRBJ2-1|TRBV29-1
CSGASGRSPNEQFF
>TRBJ2-7|TRBV4-2
CASSHSGQGYEQYF
>TRBJ2-3|TRBV7-2
CASSLAPGGTDTQYF
>TRBJ2-1|TRBV6-6
CASSLAARGHEQFF
>TRBJ1-1|TRBV6-1
CASSYKPTGLSEAFF
>TRBJ2-3|TRBV7-2
CASSLRVNRKGSSTDTQYF
>TRBJ2-7|TRBV11-2
CASSVRQVPYEQYF
>TRBJ2-1|TRBV19
CASSMPRGQGIEQFF